This TCR beta chain was sequenced in a study of CD8 T cells in Susac syndrome. Germline V gene lookup returns CDR1 GTSNPN and CDR2 SVGIG (reference sequence). The CDR3 runs 15 residues. V trimming: 2 bases; J trimming: 1 base; junction bases outside the gene matches: 4. CD8+ and CD4+ T cells circulating in blood were sequenced for TCR beta. TEMRA cells were FACS-enriched and CD8+ and CD4+ T cells negatively isolated. Turning to this clonotype: No antigen is known for it.

Random hexamers were used to reverse transcribe the RNA input (0.5 to 1 ug). TCR beta CDR3 was amplified by immunoSEQ covering 54 Vbeta and 13 Jbeta. One entry per CDR3 protein results from TCRdb running MiXCR on the immunoSEQ multiplex PCR reads. Of 120,000 or so distinct CDR3 sequences in the sample, about 92% were seen once. General study results and limits: As the study acknowledged, the number of individuals who were part of its TCR sequencing and HLA analysis was relatively small.

Material: CD4+ T cells from PBMCs. V and J are TRBV30 and TRBJ2-2; TRBD2 matches at 7 bases. The sequence was collected from a human donor with multiple sclerosis. CDR3 in amino acids: CAWSRGGGNTGELFF. The DNA for the CDR3 is TGTGCCTGGAGTCGCGGCGGGGGGAACACCGGGGAGCTGTTTTTT.